This T cell receptor beta chain was captured by sequencing in a study of T cells in narcolepsy. The length of the CDR3 is 13 residues. The junction had 6 bases not matched to a gene; V was cut back by 7 bases and J by 6 bases. CDR1 and CDR2 from the germline V gene are ENHRY and SYGVKD. Profiling relied on immunoSEQ multiplex PCR, and the TCRdb table lists in-frame clones only, not all of them. Here the sample spans 25,000 to 35,000 clones, about 89% being singletons. This clone was found once. Its antigen is unidentified. General study results and limits: Reportedly, autoreactive clonotypes were serially detected in patients' blood but not controls'. No autoreactive T cell clone sequences appeared in some memory CD4+ repertoires.

This receptor was taken from a human donor with narcolepsy. The chain has TRBV10-3 and TRBJ1-2; 9 nucleotides align to TRBD1. The specimen was CD45RA- memory CD4+ T cells from PBMCs. The CDR3 reads CAINTGGANGYTF. For the CDR3, the DNA is TGTGCCATCAATACAGGGGGCGCAAATGGCTACACCTTC.